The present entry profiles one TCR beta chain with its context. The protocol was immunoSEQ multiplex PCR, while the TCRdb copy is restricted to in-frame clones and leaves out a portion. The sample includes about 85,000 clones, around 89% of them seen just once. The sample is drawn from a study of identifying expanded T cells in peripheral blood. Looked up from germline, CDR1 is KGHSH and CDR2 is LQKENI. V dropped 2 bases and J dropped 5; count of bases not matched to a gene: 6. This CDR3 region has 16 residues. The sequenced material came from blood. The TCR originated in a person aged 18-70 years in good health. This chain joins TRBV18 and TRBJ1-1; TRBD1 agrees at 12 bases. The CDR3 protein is CASSPGTGGLETEAFF. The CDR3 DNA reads TGTGCCAGCTCACCAGGGACAGGGGGCTTGGAGACTGAAGCTTTCTTT.